Below, 3 T cell receptor beta chains from the same sample are listed, as sequenced in a study of shared clonotypes between healthy human individuals. The data were produced by immunoSEQ multiplex PCR, yet TCRdb's version contains in-frame clones alone and is incomplete. This sample has about 1.5 million clones, with more than 95% found just once. Source material: naive CD4+ T cells sorted from blood. Subset given: CD45RA+ positively selected. These receptors all stem from a young man in good health.

The chain uses TRBV5-1 and TRBJ2-3; 13 bases are a match to TRBD2. The CDR3 covers 16 residues. CDR1 and CDR2 (germline): SGHRS, YFSETQ. With 4 bases clipped from V and 1 base from J, the junction kept 3 bases outside the gene matches. The CDR3 loop is CASSRTSGSGTDTQYF. The CDR3, as DNA: TGCGCCAGCAGCAGGACTAGCGGGAGTGGCACAGATACGCAGTATTTT.

V usage is TRBV10-1 and J usage is TRBJ2-7; 8 bases are a match to TRBD1. The germline CDR1 and CDR2 sequences are WNHNN and SYGVQD (reference sequence). The trim removed 3 bases at V and 5 bases at J, leaving 9 bases unmatched. There are 15 residues in the CDR3. CDR3 nucleotide sequence: TGCGCCAGCAGTGATGGGGACAGGATCCTCGACGAGCAGTACTTC. This gives the protein CASSDGDRILDEQYF.

CDR3 residues: CASGTGTYEQYF. In DNA, the CDR3 is TGTGCCTCCGGGACAGGGACCTACGAGCAGTACTTC. This chain joins TRBV21-1 and TRBJ2-7; the table assigns TRBD1, which was not confirmed against the DNA. TRBV21-1 is tagged as a pseudogene. The CDR3 spans 12 residues.